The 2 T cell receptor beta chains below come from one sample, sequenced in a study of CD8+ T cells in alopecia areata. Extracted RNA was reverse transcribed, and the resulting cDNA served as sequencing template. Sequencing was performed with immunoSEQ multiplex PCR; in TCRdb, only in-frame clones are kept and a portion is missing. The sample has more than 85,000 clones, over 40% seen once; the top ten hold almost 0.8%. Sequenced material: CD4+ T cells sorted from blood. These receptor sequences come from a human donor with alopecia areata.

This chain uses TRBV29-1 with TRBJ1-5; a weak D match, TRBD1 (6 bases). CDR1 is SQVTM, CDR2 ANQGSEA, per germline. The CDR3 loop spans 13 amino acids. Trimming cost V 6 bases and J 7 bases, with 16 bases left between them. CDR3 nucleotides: TGCAGCGTCCTGGACAGTGGGGGACAGCCCCAGCATTTT. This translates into CSVLDSGGQPQHF.

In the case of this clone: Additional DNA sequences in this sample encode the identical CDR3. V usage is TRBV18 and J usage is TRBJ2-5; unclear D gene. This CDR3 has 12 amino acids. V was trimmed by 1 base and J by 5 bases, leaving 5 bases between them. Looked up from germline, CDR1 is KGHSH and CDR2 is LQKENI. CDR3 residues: CASSPRGETQYF. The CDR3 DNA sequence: TGTGCCAGCTCACCACGTGGGGAGACCCAGTACTTC.